What follows describes a single T cell receptor (beta chain). With 10 bases clipped from V and 5 bases from J, the junction kept 20 bases outside the gene matches. CDR3 length equals 17 residues. CDR1 MDHEN and CDR2 SYDVKM come from the germline V gene. These data come from a study of T cell responses to AZD1222 COVID-19 vaccine. Clones were read by immunoSEQ multiplex PCR, and TCRdb kept only the in-frame ones, dropping some. The repertoire holds around 64,000 clones, with about four fifths as singletons. The sequence was collected from an adult who received the AZD1222 COVID-19 vaccine. The rearrangement joins TRBV28 to TRBJ2-5; 9 bases match TRBD2. The material was peripheral blood, obtained 28 days after the second AZD1222 dose. CDR3 protein: CAIPDSFWRGGVETQYF. The DNA for the CDR3 is TGTGCCATCCCGGACTCTTTCTGGCGGGGGGGTGTGGAGACCCAGTACTTC.